This T cell receptor (beta chain) was retrieved from a study of control samples from healthy donors and cancer patients. The germline CDR1 and CDR2 sequences are SNHLY and FYNNEI. The CDR3 runs 13 residues. Trimming removed 0 bases from V and 8 bases from J, with 10 bases in between. The method was immunoSEQ multiplex PCR; TCRdb's version includes in-frame clones alone and lacks a portion of them. There are roughly 29,000 clones in the sample; 87% occur only once, and around 3.9% lies in the top ten. Sequencing was carried out using formalin-fixed, paraffin-embedded tissue. The chain combines TRBV2 with TRBJ1-1; D unclear. The sequence was obtained from a female donor with melanoma. CDR3 sequence: CASSEATDWEAFF. CDR3 nucleotide sequence: TGTGCCAGCAGTGAAGCGACGGACTGGGAAGCTTTCTTT. Variable domain in full (rest from reference TRBV2 and TRBJ1-1): EPEVTQTPSHQVTQMGQEVILRCVPISNHLYFYWYRQILGQKVEFLVSFYNNEISEKSEIFDDQFSVERPDGSNFTLKIRSTKLEDSAMYFCASSEATDWEAFFGQGTRLTVV.